This TCR beta chain comes out of a study of shared clonotypes between healthy human individuals. Clones were read by immunoSEQ multiplex PCR, and TCRdb kept only the in-frame ones, dropping some. This table holds just over 2,000,000 clones, 95% found once. The TCR originated in a man between 18 and 29 years old in good health. Sequencing was done on a sample of naive CD4+ T cells sorted from blood. The subset is: CD45RA+ positively selected.

CDR3 nucleotides: TGTGCCAGCAGCTTTCGGCAGACGCCGGGAAACACTGAAGCTTTCTTT. This encodes CASSFRQTPGNTEAFF. V usage is TRBV11-2 and J usage is TRBJ1-1, with D hard to call. Germline loops: CDR1 SGHAT, CDR2 FQNNGV. The length of the CDR3 is 16 residues. Trimming stripped 3 bases from V and 2 bases from J, with 16 bases between.